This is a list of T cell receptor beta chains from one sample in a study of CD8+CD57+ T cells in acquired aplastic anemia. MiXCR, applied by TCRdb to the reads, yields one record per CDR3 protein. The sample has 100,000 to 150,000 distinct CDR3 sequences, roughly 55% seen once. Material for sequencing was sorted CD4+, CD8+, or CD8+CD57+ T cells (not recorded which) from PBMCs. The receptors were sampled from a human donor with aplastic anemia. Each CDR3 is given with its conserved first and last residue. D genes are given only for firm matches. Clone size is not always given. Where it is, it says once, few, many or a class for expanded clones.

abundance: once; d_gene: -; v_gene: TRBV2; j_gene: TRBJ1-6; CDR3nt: TGTGCCAGCAGTGGGTTTGTGGCGAGCTCCTATAATTCACCCCTCCACTTT; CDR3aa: CASSGFVASSYNSPLHF
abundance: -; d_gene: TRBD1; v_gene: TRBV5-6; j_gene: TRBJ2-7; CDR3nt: TGTGCCAGCAGCCCTCCGACAGGGGGCAGTTCCTACGAGCAGTACTTC; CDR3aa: CASSPPTGGSSYEQYF
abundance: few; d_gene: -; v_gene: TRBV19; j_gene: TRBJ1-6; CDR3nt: TGTGCCAGTAGTGTGGGACAAAAACTCCACTTT; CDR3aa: CASSVGQKLHF
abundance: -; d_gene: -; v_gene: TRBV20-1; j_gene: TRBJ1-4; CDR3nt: TGCAGTGCTAGTGGGGGATGGGAAAAACTGTTTTTT; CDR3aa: CSASGGWEKLFF
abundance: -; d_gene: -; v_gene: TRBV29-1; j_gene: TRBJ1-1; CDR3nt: TGCAGCGTTGCTCAGGGTACTGAAGCTTTCTTT; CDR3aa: CSVAQGTEAFF
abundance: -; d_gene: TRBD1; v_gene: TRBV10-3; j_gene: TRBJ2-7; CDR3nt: TGTGCCATCAGTGAGTCGACGGCAGGGGGAAGCGAGCAGTACTTC; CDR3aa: CAISESTAGGSEQYF
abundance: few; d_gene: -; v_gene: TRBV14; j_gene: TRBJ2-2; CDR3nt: TGTGCCAGCAGCCAACACGACCTCGGGGAGCTGTTTTTT; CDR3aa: CASSQHDLGELFF
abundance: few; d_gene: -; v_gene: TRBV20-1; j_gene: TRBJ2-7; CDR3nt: TGCAGTGCTAGGCCTCGTGGGATATACGAGCAGTACTTC; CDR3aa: CSARPRGIYEQYF
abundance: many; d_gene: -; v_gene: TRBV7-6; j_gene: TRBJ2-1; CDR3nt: TGTGCCAGCAGCCTTAGAGCGTATAATGGGGATGAGCAGTTCTTC; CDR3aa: CASSLRAYNGDEQFF
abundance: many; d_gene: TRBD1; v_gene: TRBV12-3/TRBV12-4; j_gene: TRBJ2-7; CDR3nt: TGTGCCAGCAGTTTCGGGACAGCGTGGGAGCAGTACTTC; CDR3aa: CASSFGTAWEQYF
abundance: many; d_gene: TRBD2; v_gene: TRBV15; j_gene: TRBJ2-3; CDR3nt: TGTGCCACCAGCCTTAGCGGGAGGGCCGCAGATACGCAGTATTTT; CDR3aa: CATSLSGRAADTQYF
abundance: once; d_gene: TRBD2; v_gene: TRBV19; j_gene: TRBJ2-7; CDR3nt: TGTGCCAGTAGTATAGGGGGGGGAGGCCTATACGAGCAGTACTTC; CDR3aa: CASSIGGGGLYEQYF
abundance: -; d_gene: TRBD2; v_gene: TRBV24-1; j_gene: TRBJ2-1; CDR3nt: TGTGCCACCAGTGATAGTTTAGCGGGAGCGAGTGAGCAGTTCTTC; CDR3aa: CATSDSLAGASEQFF
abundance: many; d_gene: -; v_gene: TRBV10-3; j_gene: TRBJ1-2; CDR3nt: TGTGCCGAGCTTCCTGACGCCCTTGCAGTCAACTATGGCTACACCTTC; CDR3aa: CAELPDALAVNYGYTF
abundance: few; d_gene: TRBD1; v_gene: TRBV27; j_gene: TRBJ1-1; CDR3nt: TGTGCCAGCATCGGACAGGGGGTCACTGAAGCTTTCTTT; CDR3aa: CASIGQGVTEAFF
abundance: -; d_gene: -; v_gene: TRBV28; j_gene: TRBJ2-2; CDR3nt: TGTGCCAGCAGTTTAGGGGACTGGGAAGGCGGGGAGCTGTTTTTT; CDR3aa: CASSLGDWEGGELFF
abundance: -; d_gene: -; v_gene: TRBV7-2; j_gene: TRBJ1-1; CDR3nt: TGTGCCAGCAGCTTACAGGGCGACCTGAACACTGAAGCTTTCTTT; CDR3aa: CASSLQGDLNTEAFF
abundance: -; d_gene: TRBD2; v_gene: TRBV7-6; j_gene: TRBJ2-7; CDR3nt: TGTGCCAGCAGCCTAGAGCGGGGCGAGCAGTACTTC; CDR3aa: CASSLERGEQYF
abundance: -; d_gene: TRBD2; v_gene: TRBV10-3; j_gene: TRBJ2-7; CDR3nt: TGTGCCACCCGGGGCGGGGGGATCTCCTGCGAGCAGTACTTC; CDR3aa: CATRGGGISCEQYF
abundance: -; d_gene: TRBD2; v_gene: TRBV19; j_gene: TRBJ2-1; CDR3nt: TGTGCCAGTAGTATTACTAGCGGGAGACGGAATGAGCAGTTCTTC; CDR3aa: CASSITSGRRNEQFF
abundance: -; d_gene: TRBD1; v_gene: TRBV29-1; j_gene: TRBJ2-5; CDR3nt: TGCAGCGTTCACGGGACAGGGGGCAGCGGAGAGACCCAGTACTTC; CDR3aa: CSVHGTGGSGETQYF
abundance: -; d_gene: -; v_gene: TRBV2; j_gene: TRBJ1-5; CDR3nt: TGTGCCAGCAGTGAAGCGCGGGGTCAGCCCCAGCATTTT; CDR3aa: CASSEARGQPQHF
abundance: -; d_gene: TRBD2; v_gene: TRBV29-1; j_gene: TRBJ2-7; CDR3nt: TGCAGCGTTGAAGATCTTCGGCTAGCGGGAACCTACGAGCAGTACTTC; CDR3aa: CSVEDLRLAGTYEQYF
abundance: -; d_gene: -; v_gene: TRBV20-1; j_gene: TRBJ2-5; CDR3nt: TGCAGTGCGGTCCTGAACAGTCAAGAGACCCAGTACTTC; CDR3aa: CSAVLNSQETQYF
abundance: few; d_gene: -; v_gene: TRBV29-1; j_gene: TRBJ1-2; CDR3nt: TGCAGCGTTGACTCCGGGACACGTTATGGCTACACCTTC; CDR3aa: CSVDSGTRYGYTF
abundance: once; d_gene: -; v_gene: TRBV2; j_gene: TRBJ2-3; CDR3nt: TGTGCCAGCAGTGAATTGGCGGGGGCCACAGATACGCAGTATTTT; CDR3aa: CASSELAGATDTQYF
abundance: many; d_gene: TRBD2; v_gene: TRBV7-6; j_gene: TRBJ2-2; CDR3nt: TGTGCCAGCAGCTTAGACCGACCGGGGGGTCACACCGGGGAGCTGTTTTTT; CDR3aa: CASSLDRPGGHTGELFF
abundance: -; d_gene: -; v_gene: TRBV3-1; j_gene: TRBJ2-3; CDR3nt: TGTGCCAGCAGCAAAGCCCGACTCGTACACGGCACAGATACGCAGTATTTT; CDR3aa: CASSKARLVHGTDTQYF
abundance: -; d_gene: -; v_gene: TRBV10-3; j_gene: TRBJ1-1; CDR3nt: TGTGCCATCAGTGGGAACACTGAAGCTTTCTTT; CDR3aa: CAISGNTEAFF
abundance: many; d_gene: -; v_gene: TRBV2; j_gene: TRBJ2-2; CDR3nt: TGTGCCAGCAGCCACAATTGGGGGGAGGAGCTGTTTTTT; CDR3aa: CASSHNWGEELFF
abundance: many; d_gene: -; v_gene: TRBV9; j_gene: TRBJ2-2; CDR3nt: TGTGCCAGCAGCGTAGAAGGGGCTTCCGGGGAGCTGTTTTTT; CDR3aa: CASSVEGASGELFF
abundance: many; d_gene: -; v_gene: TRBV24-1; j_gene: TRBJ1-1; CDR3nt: TGTGCCACCTCCAGAGAACACACTGAAGCTTTCTTT; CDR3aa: CATSREHTEAFF
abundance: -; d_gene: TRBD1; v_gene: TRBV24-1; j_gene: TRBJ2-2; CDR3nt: TGTGCCACCAGTGATCCTGGACAGGGCACCGGGGAGCTGTTTTTT; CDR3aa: CATSDPGQGTGELFF
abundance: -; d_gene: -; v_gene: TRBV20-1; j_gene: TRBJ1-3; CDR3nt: TGCAGTGCTAGAGATCTCGGGACATCAGGAAACACCATATATTTT; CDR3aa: CSARDLGTSGNTIYF
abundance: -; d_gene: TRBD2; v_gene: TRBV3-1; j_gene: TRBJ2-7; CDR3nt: TGTGCCAGCAGCCAAGATTATTGGGCTAGCGGGGTTACCTACGAGCAGTACTTC; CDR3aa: CASSQDYWASGVTYEQYF
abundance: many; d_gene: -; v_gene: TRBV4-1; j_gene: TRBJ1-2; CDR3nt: TGCGCCAGCAGCCAAGACAGGGATAACTATGGCTACACCTTC; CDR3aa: CASSQDRDNYGYTF
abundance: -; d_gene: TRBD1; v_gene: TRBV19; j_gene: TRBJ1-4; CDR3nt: TGTGCCAGTAGTACCGGGACAGGAGATCGTGAAAAACTGTTTTTT; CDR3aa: CASSTGTGDREKLFF
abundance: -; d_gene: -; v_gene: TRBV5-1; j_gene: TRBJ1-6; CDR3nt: TGCGCCAGCAGCTTGGTTGGGGATAACCATTCACCCCTCCACTTT; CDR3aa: CASSLVGDNHSPLHF
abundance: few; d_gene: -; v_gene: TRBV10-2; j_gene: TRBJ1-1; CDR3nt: TGCGCCAGCAGGACCAGTGTCAACACTGAAGCTTTCTTT; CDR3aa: CASRTSVNTEAFF
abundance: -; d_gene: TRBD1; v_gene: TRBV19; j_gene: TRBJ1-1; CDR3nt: TGTGCCAGTAGTCAACAGGGGGCGGGAACTGAAGCTTTCTTT; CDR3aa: CASSQQGAGTEAFF